The 9 T cell receptor beta chains below all came from one sample that was sequenced in a study of blood T cell repertoires in COVID-19. Only in-frame clones appear in the TCRdb table, and some are missing; sequencing was by immunoSEQ multiplex PCR. This sample has 100,000 to 150,000 clones, with about 80% found just once. Sample: peripheral blood. Receptors originate from a man between 60 and 70 years old with acute or convalescent COVID-19.

J is TRBJ2-7 and V is TRBV6-5; the match to TRBD2 covers 9 bases. Germline assignment: CDR1 MNHEY and CDR2 SVGAGI. This CDR3 has 13 residues. V trimming: 7 bases; J trimming: 2 bases; junction bases outside the gene matches: 3. The CDR3 loop reads CASTGGRAYEQYF. CDR3 nucleotide sequence: TGTGCCAGCACGGGCGGGAGGGCCTACGAGCAGTACTTC.

This clone came up a few times. CDR3 region: CASSASGLGAGEQYF. The CDR3 DNA reads TGTGCCAGCAGCGCGAGTGGACTAGGGGCGGGCGAGCAGTACTTC. This chain links TRBV7-2 with TRBJ2-7; TRBD2 matches 7 bases. The CDR3 covers 15 residues. CDR1 is SGHTA, CDR2 FQGNSA, per germline. V was pared by 5 bases and J by 6 bases, with 13 bases of the junction left unmatched.

V usage is TRBV13 and J usage is TRBJ1-1; 9 bases match TRBD1. The CDR3 runs to 13 residues. The V gene's germline CDR1 is PRHDT and CDR2 FYEKMQ (reference sequence). Germline trimming cut 4 bases from V and 4 bases from J; bases unmatched to any gene: 1. CDR3 in amino acids: CASSWTGATEAFF. The DNA for the CDR3 is TGTGCCAGCAGCTGGACAGGGGCCACTGAAGCTTTCTTT. Full variable domain (remainder filled in from reference TRBV13 and TRBJ1-1): AAGVIQSPRHLIKEKRETATLKCYPIPRHDTVYWYQQGPGQDPQFLISFYEKMQSDKGSIPDRFSAQQFSDYHSELNMSSLELGDSALYFCASSWTGATEAFFGQGTRLTVV.

This clone was detected once. The J gene is TRBJ1-1, the V gene TRBV5-4; 7 bases are shared with TRBD1. V lost 5 bases and J lost 3; bases outside the gene matches: 7. This CDR3 region has 14 residues. Germline V CDR1 and CDR2: SGHNT, YYREEE (reference sequence). The DNA for the CDR3 is TGTGCCAGCAGTTTCCCTCAGGGGGACACTGAAGCTTTCTTT. Its protein product is CASSFPQGDTEAFF.

This clone was detected only once. This chain connects TRBV30 to TRBJ2-2; D is undetermined. CDR3 length: 13 amino acids. The germline gives CDR1 GTSNPN, CDR2 SVGIG (reference sequence). Trimming shortened V by 3 bases and J by 1 base, and 6 bases separated the two germline ends. The CDR3 nucleotides read TGTGCCTGGAGCGGCGGGAACACCGGGGAGCTGTTTTTT. It is translated as CAWSGGNTGELFF.

The V call is TRBV5-6, the J call TRBJ1-1; D is perhaps TRBD1 (6 bases). The CDR3 sequence is 15 residues long. The germline V gene has CDR1 SGHDT and CDR2 YYEEEE. V was cut by 4 bases and J by 1 base, with 14 bases left in between. The CDR3: CASSVAGAKNTEAFF. CDR3 DNA: TGTGCCAGCAGCGTCGCAGGGGCGAAGAACACTGAAGCTTTCTTT.

The gene calls are TRBV7-9 and TRBJ2-1; the match to TRBD2 covers 8 bases. The CDR3 contains 18 residues. Per the germline V gene, CDR1 is SEHNR and CDR2 is FQNEAQ (reference sequence). The trim removed 0 bases at V and 0 bases at J, leaving 7 bases unmatched. The CDR3 sequence: CASSLARGADLSYNEQFF. In DNA form, the CDR3 reads TGTGCCAGCAGCTTAGCGCGGGGGGCGGATCTCTCCTACAATGAGCAGTTCTTC.

The chain couples TRBV28 to TRBJ2-7, with 9 bases fitting TRBD2. The CDR3 is 16 amino acids. Germline V lookup: CDR1 MDHEN, CDR2 SYDVKM. J gave up 6 bases and V 4 bases, and 13 bases lay outside the gene matches. The CDR3 nucleotides read TGTGCCAGCAGTTCCCCTGCGGGAGGGTACGAGGGCGAGCAGTACTTC. It translates to CASSSPAGGYEGEQYF.

Only a few counts were recorded for this clone. The rearrangement joins TRBV11-1 to TRBJ2-7; tentatively, D is TRBD2 (5 bases). This CDR3 has 15 amino acids. CDR1 is SGHAT, CDR2 FQDESV, per germline (reference sequence). V was cut by 4 bases and J by 3 bases, with 16 bases left in between. CDR3 DNA: TGTGCCAGCAGCTCCCTTATAGGGAGTGGCTACGAGCAGTACTTC. Protein product: CASSSLIGSGYEQYF.